The clone carrying this TCR beta chain was recorded at least ten times. This record belongs to a study of identical twins. Template switching added a universal primer binding site, and final cDNA carried unique molecular identifiers. TCRdb ran MiXCR on the 5' RACE reads and lists one entry per CDR3 protein. The data hold 150,000 or so distinct CDR3 sequences, with 3% to 4.5% observed a single time. Sample: memory T cells sorted from blood. The TCR comes from a man aged 18 to 35 in good health.

The CDR3 sequence is CASSQDDRATGELFF. The CDR3 coding sequence is TGTGCCAGCAGCCAAGATGACAGGGCAACCGGGGAGCTGTTTTTT. This rearrangement joins TRBV3-1 to TRBJ2-2; TRBD1 matches 7 bases. The V gene's germline CDR1 is LGHDT and CDR2 YNNKEL (reference sequence). The CDR3 runs 15 residues. V shed 0 bases, J shed 5 bases, and the junction held 3 bases outside the gene matches.